Here is one T cell receptor (beta chain) with its context. Its antigen is not known. This sample was taken from a study of early T cells in non-severe SARS-CoV-2 infection. For the study at large: Investigators sequenced bulk RNA drawn from unsorted whole blood, and chains remained unpaired. Points from the study as a whole: Comparison of clonotypes with VDJdb favored anti-spike CD8 responses while missing private and CD4 specificities.

Individual cDNA molecules received unique molecular identifiers. MiXCR, run by TCRdb on the 5' RACE reads, gives a single entry per CDR3 protein. The table has roughly 54,000 distinct CDR3 sequences, about 7.7% seen once. The length of the CDR3 is 15 residues. Trimming pared 0 bases from V and 3 bases from J, leaving 15 bases between. Germline CDR1 reads SQVTM; CDR2 reads ANQGSEA. This chain links TRBV29-1 with TRBJ2-7; D gene uncertain. The sequence was collected from an adult who was a healthcare worker with PCR-confirmed SARS-CoV-2 infection or an uninfected control (not recorded which). The sequences come from whole blood, collected at baseline. CDR3 loop: CSVEDRNGTNYEQYF. CDR3 sequence (DNA): TGCAGCGTTGAAGATCGGAACGGCACGAACTACGAGCAGTACTTC.